The 27 T cell receptor beta chains in this list originate from one sample, sequenced in a study of cytomegalovirus exposure and HLA in healthy donors. 13 Jbeta primers and 60 Vbeta primers were used for the PCR. The protocol was immunoSEQ multiplex PCR, while the TCRdb copy is restricted to in-frame clones and leaves out a portion. The sample consists of some 78,000 clones, 75% to 85% of them appearing once. The sample comprised PBMCs. All receptors come from a man aged 45 to 65 in good health and CMV-seropositive.

V and J are TRBV14 and TRBJ2-1; 8 positions match TRBD2. Unmatched junction bases numbered 14, after V lost 4 bases and J lost 6 bases. Looked up from germline, CDR1 is SGHDN and CDR2 is FVKESK. CDR3 length equals 17 residues. The CDR3 DNA sequence: TGTGCCAGCAGCCTAAGAATCACGGGAGGGCAGGGCAATGAGCAGTTCTTC. Protein: CASSLRITGGQGNEQFF. Full variable domain (outside the CDR3, taken from reference TRBV14 and TRBJ2-1): EAGVTQFPSHSVIEKGQTVTLRCDPISGHDNLYWYRRVMGKEIKFLLHFVKESKQDESGMPNNRFLAERTGGTYSTLKVQPAELEDSGVYFCASSLRITGGQGNEQFFGPGTRLTVL.

The chain joins TRBV18 to TRBJ2-2; TRBD2 matches at 8 bases. In germline, CDR1 is KGHSH, CDR2 LQKENI. CDR3 length: 15 amino acids. Germline trimming cut 6 bases from V and 2 bases from J; bases unmatched to any gene: 5. CDR3 sequence (DNA): TGTGCCAGCTCCGGGACTAGTCCAAACACCGGGGAGCTGTTTTTT. Its translation is CASSGTSPNTGELFF.

The gene calls are TRBV5-1 and TRBJ2-1, with 7 bases fitting TRBD2. With 2 bases clipped from V and 5 bases from J, the junction kept 10 bases outside the gene matches. From germline, CDR1 is SGHRS and CDR2 YFSETQ. The CDR3 length is 16 residues. The CDR3 DNA reads as TGCGCCAGCAGCTTACCAATGACTAGCTTCCACAATGAGCAGTTCTTC. Translation gives CASSLPMTSFHNEQFF.

The rearrangement links TRBV6-1 to TRBJ2-2; TRBD1 agrees at 9 bases. CDR1 is MNHNS, CDR2 SASEGT, per germline. The V segment lost 7 bases and the J segment 6 bases; nucleotides outside the gene matches: 3. CDR3 length equals 13 residues. The CDR3 DNA sequence: TGTGCCAGCACTTGGGACAGGGCCGGGGAGCTGTTTTTT. Encoded protein: CASTWDRAGELFF.

The chain has TRBV7-9 and TRBJ2-3; D unclear. This CDR3 contains 16 residues. CDR1 SEHNR and CDR2 FQNEAQ come from the germline V gene (reference sequence). V lost 1 base, J lost 4 bases, and 15 bases lay in between. CDR3 coding DNA: TGTGCCAGCAGCTTAGTGGTTAGATGGTTCTCAGATACGCAGTATTTT. Translated: CASSLVVRWFSDTQYF.

This chain connects TRBV15 to TRBJ2-1; D is uncertain. This CDR3 region has 12 residues. In germline, CDR1 is LNHNV, CDR2 YYDKDF (reference sequence). V was pared by 2 bases and J by 5 bases, with 4 bases between. Here the CDR3 reads CATSRTNNEQFF. The DNA of the CDR3 is TGTGCCACCAGCAGAACTAACAATGAGCAGTTCTTC.

The J gene is TRBJ1-1, the V gene TRBV9, with a possible D match to TRBD1 (6 bases). In germline, CDR1 is SGDLS, CDR2 YYNGEE. This CDR3 has 13 amino acids. Trimming removed 1 base at V and 8 bases at J, with 12 bases between. The CDR3: CASSVLGGGEAFF. In DNA form, the CDR3 reads TGTGCCAGCAGCGTATTGGGAGGGGGGGAAGCTTTCTTT.

The chain couples TRBV10-1 to TRBJ2-1; D is possibly TRBD2 (6 bases). CDR1 is WNHNN, CDR2 SYGVQD, per germline (reference sequence). The CDR3 is 15 amino acids. V lost 0 bases and J 0 bases, leaving 6 bases between the germline ends. The CDR3 here is CASSESGSSYNEQFF. The CDR3, as DNA: TGCGCCAGCAGTGAGTCCGGGAGCTCCTACAATGAGCAGTTCTTC.

The gene calls are TRBV4-2 and TRBJ2-1; D is unclear. Per the germline V gene, CDR1 is LGHNA and CDR2 is YNFKEQ. Trimming cost V 4 bases and J 5 bases, with 18 bases left between them. The length of the CDR3 is 16 residues. The CDR3 is CASSPTADRLNNEQFF. For the CDR3, the DNA is TGTGCCAGCAGCCCGACCGCGGATAGACTTAACAATGAGCAGTTCTTC.

The gene calls are TRBV7-2 and TRBJ2-3, with D possibly being TRBD2 (6 bases). The CDR3 length is 15 residues. V lost 0 bases to trimming and J lost 1 base, with 8 bases between them. Germline V lookup: CDR1 SGHTA, CDR2 FQGNSA. CDR3 sequence reads: CASSLASGGTDTQYF. In DNA form, the CDR3 reads TGTGCCAGCAGCTTAGCTAGCGGAGGCACAGATACGCAGTATTTT.

The chain is built from TRBV4-2 and TRBJ2-5, with a tentative D call TRBD1 (6 bases). The J call is doubtful: the DNA matches TRBJ2-7 better. This CDR3 region has 15 residues. The germline CDR1 and CDR2 sequences are LGHNA and YNFKEQ. The CDR3 DNA reads as TGTGCCAGCAGCCAACCAGGGGACGGGACCTACGAGCAGTACTTC. The encoded protein is CASSQPGDGTYEQYF.

A single count supports this clone. This chain joins TRBV30 and TRBJ2-1; 9 nucleotides line up with TRBD1. In germline, CDR1 is GTSNPN, CDR2 SVGIG (reference sequence). The J segment lost 3 bases and the V segment lost 6 bases, leaving 6 bases of the junction unmatched. This CDR3 contains 14 residues. CDR3 sequence (DNA): TGTGCCTGTGACCCGGGACAGGGCTACAATGAGCAGTTCTTC. Its protein is CACDPGQGYNEQFF.

The rearrangement links TRBV7-6 to TRBJ2-3, with TRBD2 matching over 15 bases. The ends lost 4 bases at V and 9 bases at J; junction bases unmatched: 5. Germline V gene data show CDR1 as SGHVS and CDR2 as FNYEAQ. The CDR3 contains 15 residues. CDR3 DNA sequence: TGTGCCAGCAGCTCCGGACTAGCGGGAGGGTTAACGCAGTATTTT. Its translation is CASSSGLAGGLTQYF.

This clone was seen only a few times. This sequence joins TRBV11-3 and TRBJ2-1; D remains ambiguous. Germline CDR1 and CDR2: SGHNT and YENEEA. Trimming stripped 1 base from V and 3 bases from J, with 16 bases between. The CDR3 is 17 residues long. The CDR3 bases are TGTGCCAGCAGCTTAGGTCTCAGGTCGGTTATCTACAATGAGCAGTTCTTC. Its translation: CASSLGLRSVIYNEQFF.

This clone was counted only a few times. The V gene is TRBV5-1, the J gene TRBJ2-1, with TRBD2 as a possible D gene (6 bases). Germline assignment: CDR1 SGHRS and CDR2 YFSETQ. The CDR3 loop spans 15 amino acids. The ends were cut back, 0 bases at V and 8 bases at J, with 15 bases in the middle. This CDR3 is CASSLEGLGIYEQFF. As DNA, the CDR3 is TGCGCCAGCAGCTTGGAGGGACTCGGAATTTATGAGCAGTTCTTC.

The CDR3 here is CARSSTPNRQGANHQPQHF. The CDR3, as DNA: TGTGCCAGAAGCTCTACCCCAAATCGACAGGGGGCGAACCATCAGCCCCAGCATTTT. The V gene is TRBV5-3, the J gene TRBJ1-5; 10 nucleotides match TRBD1. TRBV5-3 is designated an ORF whose function remains uncertain. CDR3 length: 19 residues. After removal of 3 bases from V and 5 bases from J, the junction contained 17 bases not matched to a gene.

This clone showed up just once. The sample carries other DNA sequences with the same CDR3. The V call is TRBV5-1, the J call TRBJ1-1, with 8 bases matching TRBD1. The V gene end was trimmed by 4 bases and the J gene end by 1 base; junction bases not matched to a gene: 6. Germline V gene sequence: CDR1 SGHRS, CDR2 YFSETQ. The CDR3 is 15 amino acids. As DNA, the CDR3 is TGCGCCAGCAGCAGGAAACAGGGGGAGAACACTGAAGCTTTCTTT. Its translation is CASSRKQGENTEAFF.

This sequence joins TRBV5-1 and TRBJ2-1, with D uncertain. This CDR3 spans 16 amino acids. CDR1 and CDR2 (germline): SGHRS, YFSETQ. V was shortened by 4 bases and J by 4 bases, with 18 bases between the two germline ends. In DNA, the CDR3 is TGCGCCAGCAGCCCGAATAGCCCATCTGCTTACAATGAGCAGTTCTTC. Translated, it gives CASSPNSPSAYNEQFF.

The V call is TRBV7-2, the J call TRBJ2-5; tentative D call: TRBD2 (7 bases). Between the trimmed V and J ends, which lost 3 bases and 2 bases, there was a span of 16 bases. The CDR3 sequence is 16 residues long. Per germline, CDR1 SGHTA and CDR2 FQGNSA. The CDR3 spells CASSLAAGAGQETQYF. In nucleotides, the CDR3 is TGTGCCAGCAGCTTGGCGGCGGGGGCGGGACAAGAGACCCAGTACTTC.

The chain links TRBV13 to TRBJ2-7; 12 bases agree with TRBD2. J lost 3 bases, V lost 4 bases, and 7 bases had no gene match. The CDR3 sequence is 16 residues long. The V gene's germline CDR1 is PRHDT and CDR2 FYEKMQ (reference sequence). As DNA, the CDR3 is TGTGCCAGCAGCTCTAGCGGGAGGGAGGTTTTCTACGAGCAGTACTTC. This codes for CASSSSGREVFYEQYF.

This chain connects TRBV7-2 to TRBJ2-7; 11 positions agree with TRBD2. J was trimmed by 2 bases and V by 5 bases; bases with no gene match: 5. The length of the CDR3 is 15 residues. Germline V lookup: CDR1 SGHTA, CDR2 FQGNSA. CDR3: CASSLRLAGPYEQYF. The CDR3 nucleotides read TGTGCCAGCAGCCTCAGACTAGCGGGACCCTACGAGCAGTACTTC.

The chain employs TRBV10-1 and TRBJ2-7; TRBD2 matches 10 bases. The CDR3 is 13 amino acids. CDR1 WNHNN and CDR2 SYGVQD come from the germline V gene (reference sequence). The V gene end was trimmed by 10 bases and the J gene end by 6 bases; junction bases not matched to a gene: 9. The CDR3 DNA sequence: TGCGCCACTGGGACTAGCGCCCCAAGCGAGCAGTACTTC. This translates into CATGTSAPSEQYF.

This clone was picked up a small number of times. The chain employs TRBV5-6 and TRBJ2-3; D is undetermined. With 1 base removed from V and 13 bases from J, the gap between germline ends came to 13 bases. Per the germline V gene, CDR1 is SGHDT and CDR2 is YYEEEE. The CDR3 totals 12 residues. CDR3 sequence: CASSLSGVHEYF. The DNA of the CDR3 is TGTGCCAGCAGCTTGAGTGGAGTCCATGAGTATTTT.

The chain has TRBV19 and TRBJ1-1; D perhaps matches TRBD1 (5 bases). Germline V gene lookup returns CDR1 LNHDA and CDR2 SQIVND (reference sequence). The length of the CDR3 is 13 residues. V was trimmed by 6 bases and J by 3 bases, leaving 11 bases between them. CDR3 DNA: TGTGCCAGTAGCTCCAGGGCCCACACTGAAGCTTTCTTT. The encoded protein is CASSSRAHTEAFF.

This clone appeared a few times. J is TRBJ2-7 and V is TRBV9; possible D gene TRBD2, 6 bases. Trimming removed 0 bases from V and 2 bases from J, with 15 bases in between. Germline CDR1 reads SGDLS; CDR2 reads YYNGEE. The CDR3 is 16 residues long. Written as DNA, the CDR3 is TGTGCCAGCAGCGTAGAGGAGGGCGGTTCTCCCTACGAGCAGTACTTC. Amino acids: CASSVEEGGSPYEQYF. Looking up the rest from reference TRBV9 and TRBJ2-7 gives the full variable domain: DSGVTQTPKHLITATGQRVTLRCSPRSGDLSVYWYQQSLDQGLQFLIQYYNGEERAKGNILERFSAQQFPDLHSELNLSSLELGDSALYFCASSVEEGGSPYEQYFGPGTRLTVT.

The chain links TRBV5-6 to TRBJ1-1; no definite D call. Trimming left V 6 bases short and J 0 bases short, with 9 bases between. CDR3 length equals 13 residues. The germline V gene has CDR1 SGHDT and CDR2 YYEEEE. The CDR3 protein is CASTSTVNTEAFF. The DNA of the CDR3 is TGTGCCAGCACCTCAACAGTGAACACTGAAGCTTTCTTT.

The chain links TRBV5-4 to TRBJ2-3; the D is unclear. V was trimmed by 4 bases and J by 1 base, leaving 4 bases between them. This CDR3 is 12 amino acids long. CDR1 is SGHNT, CDR2 YYREEE, per germline (reference sequence). CDR3 region: CASSPRTDTQYF. For the CDR3, the DNA is TGTGCCAGCAGCCCTCGCACAGATACGCAGTATTTT. Looking up the rest from reference TRBV5-4 and TRBJ2-3 gives the full variable domain: ETGVTQSPTHLIKTRGQQVTLRCSSQSGHNTVSWYQQALGQGPQFIFQYYREEENGRGNFPPRFSGLQFPNYSSELNVNALELDDSALYLCASSPRTDTQYFGPGTRLTVL.